A single sample gave rise to the 29 T cell receptor beta chains below, sequenced in a study of PD-1 blockade in classical Hodgkin lymphoma. All trial patients relapsed after autologous stem cell transplantation. Produced via immunoSEQ multiplex PCR; TCRdb's table is partial and in-frame only. There are 10,000 to 15,000 clones in the sample; around 90% occur only once, and roughly a tenth lies in the top ten. The sequences come from peripheral blood mononuclear cells (PBMCs), collected at baseline. These receptor sequences come from a human donor with classical Hodgkin lymphoma.

The V gene is TRBV5-1, the J gene TRBJ1-5, with D maybe TRBD1 (5 bases). Germline V lookup: CDR1 SGHRS, CDR2 YFSETQ. CDR3 length: 15 amino acids. Trimming shortened V by 4 bases and J by 3 bases, and 14 bases separated the two germline ends. The CDR3 here is CASSLDSANNQPQHF. DNA of the CDR3: TGCGCCAGCAGCCTCGACAGTGCCAACAATCAGCCCCAGCATTTT.

This rearrangement joins TRBV5-1 to TRBJ2-7, with 8 bases lining up with TRBD2. J was trimmed by 4 bases and V by 4 bases; bases with no gene match: 10. The V gene's germline CDR1 is SGHRS and CDR2 YFSETQ. The length of the CDR3 is 15 residues. The CDR3 nucleotides are TGCGCCAGCAGCCTTGGGACTAGTGGAGGGTACGAGCAGTACTTC. This codes for CASSLGTSGGYEQYF. Full variable domain (remainder filled in from reference TRBV5-1 and TRBJ2-7): KAGVTQTPRYLIKTRGQQVTLSCSPISGHRSVSWYQQTPGQGLQFLFEYFSETQRNKGNFPGRFSGRQFSNSRSEMNVSTLELGDSALYLCASSLGTSGGYEQYFGPGTRLTVT.

The gene calls are TRBV7-2 and TRBJ1-2, with D hard to call. Germline V gene sequence: CDR1 SGHTA, CDR2 FQGNSA. This CDR3 region has 15 residues. Trimming took 0 bases from V and 7 from J, leaving 15 bases between them. The CDR3 here is CASSLADLWQGGYTF. The CDR3 nucleotides are TGTGCCAGCAGCTTAGCCGACCTCTGGCAAGGTGGCTACACCTTC. Full variable domain (rest looked up from reference TRBV7-2 and TRBJ1-2): GAGVSQSPSNKVTEKGKDVELRCDPISGHTALYWYRQSLGQGLEFLIYFQGNSAPDKSGLPSDRFSAERTGGSVSTLTIQRTQQEDSAVYLCASSLADLWQGGYTFGSGTRLTVV.

The V and J genes are TRBV5-6 and TRBJ1-1; D not certain. The CDR3 loop spans 13 amino acids. Per the germline V gene, CDR1 is SGHDT and CDR2 is YYEEEE. Between the trimmed V and J ends, which lost 1 base and 0 bases, there was a span of 4 bases. CDR3 nucleotides: TGTGCCAGCAGCTTGAAGCTGAACACTGAAGCTTTCTTT. Protein sequence: CASSLKLNTEAFF.

This chain connects TRBV30 to TRBJ1-4; 10 bases line up with TRBD1. The CDR3 is 16 amino acids. Germline V gene data show CDR1 as GTSNPN and CDR2 as SVGIG (reference sequence). V gave up 2 bases and J gave up 7 bases; unmatched junction bases: 10. CDR3 sequence reads: CAWSWTGGLVGEKLFF. The CDR3 coding sequence is TGTGCCTGGAGTTGGACAGGGGGGCTAGTCGGTGAAAAACTGTTTTTT.

The chain recombines TRBV11-2 with TRBJ1-1, with D hard to call. CDR3 size: 14 residues. V lost 2 bases, J lost 0 bases, and 7 bases lay in between. Per the germline V gene, CDR1 is SGHAT and CDR2 is FQNNGV. This CDR3 is CASSLLGMNTEAFF. In DNA form, the CDR3 reads TGTGCCAGCAGCTTACTCGGCATGAACACTGAAGCTTTCTTT.

This clone was seen a single time. This sequence joins TRBV11-2 and TRBJ2-1; D is perhaps TRBD1 (5 bases). The CDR3 length is 14 residues. V dropped 5 bases and J dropped 7 bases, with 15 bases sitting between them. The germline gives CDR1 SGHAT, CDR2 FQNNGV. The CDR3 region has the DNA TGTGCCAGCAGCACCCAAAGGGGCTCGAATGAGCAGTTCTTC. Protein sequence: CASSTQRGSNEQFF.

J is TRBJ2-2 and V is TRBV27; 10 nucleotides align to TRBD1. Germline assignment: CDR1 MNHEY and CDR2 SMNVEV (reference sequence). The V segment lost 0 bases and the J segment 5 bases; nucleotides outside the gene matches: 6. This CDR3 comprises 17 residues. The CDR3 DNA follows: TGTGCCAGCAGTTTATCCCAGACAGGGGGCGGAACCGGGGAGCTGTTTTTT. It is translated as CASSLSQTGGGTGELFF.

The rearrangement joins TRBV7-8 to TRBJ1-5; D uncertain. Trimming left V 3 bases short and J 0 bases short, with 18 bases between. This CDR3 spans 18 amino acids. Germline-derived CDR1 and CDR2 are SGHVS and FQNEAQ. The CDR3 here is CASSLGGSRFYSNQPQHF. CDR3 DNA sequence: TGTGCCAGCAGCTTGGGAGGCAGCAGGTTCTATAGCAATCAGCCCCAGCATTTT.

The genes are TRBV5-1 and TRBJ2-5; 10 bases fit TRBD2. V lost 6 bases, J lost 5 bases, and 7 bases stayed unmatched. The length of the CDR3 is 14 residues. Germline-derived CDR1 and CDR2 are SGHRS and YFSETQ. The chain's CDR3 is CASNLAGAGETQYF. The CDR3 DNA sequence: TGCGCCAGCAATCTAGCGGGGGCCGGGGAGACCCAGTACTTC.

The V gene is TRBV9, the J gene TRBJ2-3; TRBD1 agrees at 8 bases. This CDR3 is built from 15 residues. The trim removed 2 bases at V and 3 bases at J, leaving 5 bases unmatched. Germline V gene sequence: CDR1 SGDLS, CDR2 YYNGEE. The CDR3 here is CASSVRQGRTDTQYF. As DNA, the CDR3 is TGTGCCAGCAGCGTCAGACAGGGGAGGACAGATACGCAGTATTTT.

The genes are TRBV5-1 and TRBJ1-1, with no clear D. CDR3 length: 14 amino acids. The germline V and J ends were trimmed by 2 bases and 2 bases, with 10 bases remaining between them. Germline CDR1 reads SGHRS; CDR2 reads YFSETQ. DNA for the CDR3: TGCGCCAGCAGCTTTGACCCCCACAACACTGAAGCTTTCTTT. Its translation: CASSFDPHNTEAFF.

The rearrangement uses TRBV19 and TRBJ2-2; D gene unclear. The length of the CDR3 is 15 residues. The germline V and J ends were trimmed by 4 bases and 0 bases, with 9 bases remaining between them. The germline CDR1 and CDR2 sequences are LNHDA and SQIVND (reference sequence). The CDR3 region is CASSKAGTNTGELFF. DNA of the CDR3: TGTGCCAGTAGTAAAGCAGGCACGAACACCGGGGAGCTGTTTTTT.

This clone was observed once. The rearrangement links TRBV11-2 to TRBJ2-7, with D maybe TRBD2 (5 bases). CDR1 SGHAT and CDR2 FQNNGV come from the germline V gene. The V end was cut by 1 base, the J end by 5 bases, with 15 bases between. The CDR3 is 15 residues long. In DNA, the CDR3 is TGTGCCAGCAGCTTAGCGGCGGCGACCGGGGACGAGCAGTACTTC. This encodes CASSLAAATGDEQYF.

This sequence joins TRBV4-2 and TRBJ2-7; perhaps D is TRBD1 or TRBD2 (6 bases each). Trimming cost V 0 bases and J 1 base, with 10 bases left between them. This CDR3 has 15 residues. CDR1 is LGHNA, CDR2 YNFKEQ, per germline. The DNA of the CDR3 is TGTGCCAGCAGCCAAGATGGGGGGCAATCCTACGAGCAGTACTTC. Protein product: CASSQDGGQSYEQYF.

This sequence joins TRBV11-2 and TRBJ2-3; unclear D gene. The CDR3 runs to 15 residues. Germline V CDR1 and CDR2: SGHAT, FQNNGV. Between the trimmed V and J ends, which lost 0 bases and 6 bases, there was a span of 13 bases. CDR3 amino acids: CASSLDHPGLDTQYF. Here the CDR3 DNA reads TGTGCCAGCAGCTTAGATCACCCAGGTTTGGATACGCAGTATTTT. The full variable domain, with the rest looked up from reference TRBV11-2 and TRBJ2-3, is EAGVAQSPRYKIIEKRQSVAFWCNPISGHATLYWYQQILGQGPKLLIQFQNNGVVDDSQLPKDRFSAERLKGVDSTLKIQPAKLEDSAVYLCASSLDHPGLDTQYFGPGTRLTVL.

The rearrangement joins TRBV19 to TRBJ1-6, with D maybe TRBD1 (5 bases). CDR3 length: 16 amino acids. V was trimmed by 5 bases and J by 9 bases, leaving 20 bases between them. Germline loops: CDR1 LNHDA, CDR2 SQIVND (reference sequence). This CDR3 is CASSVRGGESGSPLHF. In DNA, the CDR3 is TGTGCCAGTAGTGTGCGAGGAGGGGAGTCGGGTTCACCCCTCCACTTT.

The chain is built from TRBV6-5 and TRBJ2-3; 15 positions match TRBD2. Germline CDR1 and CDR2: MNHEY and SVGAGI. The CDR3 totals 13 residues. J was trimmed by 10 bases and V by 7 bases; bases with no gene match: 3. The CDR3 region has the DNA TGTGCCAGCATTAGGACTAGCGGGGGGGCGCAGTATTTT. This codes for CASIRTSGGAQYF.

CDR3 amino acids: CASSLTRRASSYEQYF. The CDR3 DNA follows: TGTGCCAGCAGTTTGACGAGGCGGGCCAGCTCCTACGAGCAGTACTTC. The V and J genes are TRBV27 and TRBJ2-7; D possibly corresponds to TRBD2 (5 bases). The CDR3 runs 16 residues. CDR1 and CDR2 (germline): MNHEY, SMNVEV (reference sequence). Deletions cut 3 bases from V and 0 bases from J, with 15 bases between.

V and J are TRBV5-4 and TRBJ2-5; TRBD2 aligns across 9 bases. The CDR3 is made up of 17 amino acids. Germline V gene lookup returns CDR1 SGHNT and CDR2 YYREEE (reference sequence). The V and J ends lost 2 bases and 5 bases, in that order; junction bases with no gene match: 13. CDR3 region: CASSLKGASGVRETQYF. Written as DNA, the CDR3 is TGTGCCAGCAGCTTAAAGGGGGCTAGCGGGGTTCGGGAGACCCAGTACTTC.

V usage is TRBV12-5 and J usage is TRBJ2-3, with D possibly matching TRBD2 (5 bases). The CDR3 has 12 residues. The ends were cut back, 5 bases at V and 5 bases at J, with 8 bases in the middle. Germline assignment: CDR1 LGHNT and CDR2 FRNRAP. This chain's CDR3 is CASGLGRDTQYF. The CDR3 DNA reads as TGTGCTAGTGGTCTAGGGAGAGATACGCAGTATTTT. The full variable domain, rest sourced from reference TRBV12-5 and TRBJ2-3, is DARVTQTPRHKVTEMGQEVTMRCQPILGHNTVFWYRQTMMQGLELLAYFRNRAPLDDSGMPKDRFSAEMPDATLATLKIQPSEPRDSAVYFCASGLGRDTQYFGPGTRLTVL.

The CDR3 reads CASSLPTGFTDTQYF. CDR3 DNA: TGTGCCAGCAGTTTACCCACAGGGTTCACAGATACGCAGTATTTT. J is TRBJ2-3 and V is TRBV28, with a weak D call TRBD1 (6 bases). The germline CDR1 and CDR2 sequences are MDHEN and SYDVKM. This CDR3 has 15 residues. Trimming took off 2 bases at V and 2 bases at J, with 11 bases between the two ends.

About this clone itself: One end of the junction varies from germline; a read error may be responsible. The chain uses TRBV7-3 and TRBJ2-1, with TRBD1 matching over 10 bases. CDR1 and CDR2 from the germline V gene are SGHTA and FQGTGA. This CDR3 spans 18 amino acids. The CDR3 protein is CASSSRAEGQGPYNGQFF. The CDR3 DNA is TGTGCCAGCAGCTCAAGGGCCGAGGGACAGGGGCCCTACAATGGGCAGTTCTTC.

The chain is built from TRBV5-1 and TRBJ1-3; D may be TRBD1 (6 bases). There are 13 residues in the CDR3. Germline loops: CDR1 SGHRS, CDR2 YFSETQ. Trimming left V 2 bases short and J 8 bases short, with 11 bases between. The CDR3 DNA sequence: TGCGCCAGCAGCTTACAGGGTTACGACACCATATATTTT. Protein product: CASSLQGYDTIYF.

The gene calls are TRBV29-1 and TRBJ2-1; 7 bases match TRBD1. CDR3 size: 17 residues. From germline, CDR1 is SQVTM and CDR2 ANQGSEA. V lost 5 bases and J lost 2; bases outside the gene matches: 15. CDR3 sequence (DNA): TGCAGCGTTCCCAATTCTACAGGGGTGTTACCCTACAATGAGCAGTTCTTC. This gives the protein CSVPNSTGVLPYNEQFF.

V and J are TRBV5-1 and TRBJ2-7; 7 nucleotides agree with TRBD2. CDR1 is SGHRS and CDR2 is YFSETQ in the germline V gene. V trimming: 4 bases; J trimming: 0 bases; junction bases outside the gene matches: 7. CDR3 length: 15 amino acids. For the CDR3, the DNA is TGCGCCAGCAGCCTGCTAGCGGAAAGCTCCTACGAGCAGTACTTC. It specifies CASSLLAESSYEQYF. The complete variable domain, with remaining parts taken from reference TRBV5-1 and TRBJ2-7, reads KAGVTQTPRYLIKTRGQQVTLSCSPISGHRSVSWYQQTPGQGLQFLFEYFSETQRNKGNFPGRFSGRQFSNSRSEMNVSTLELGDSALYLCASSLLAESSYEQYFGPGTRLTVT.

There are a few counts of this clone. In DNA, the CDR3 is TGCGCCAGCAGCTCACGGGGCAAAGATACGCAGTATTTT. This encodes CASSSRGKDTQYF. The genes are TRBV5-1 and TRBJ2-3; possibly TRBD1 or TRBD2 for D (5 bases each). This CDR3 comprises 13 residues. With 3 bases removed from V and 5 bases from J, the gap between germline ends came to 10 bases. Germline CDR1 is SGHRS and CDR2 is YFSETQ.

This chain joins TRBV20-1 and TRBJ1-1, with D perhaps matching TRBD1 (5 bases). V lost 3 bases and J lost 10, with 12 bases in between. CDR1 and CDR2 from the germline V gene are DFQATT and SNEGSKA (reference sequence). The CDR3 runs to 11 residues. DNA of the CDR3: TGCAGTGCTAGGGGTGGGGCAGGAGCTTTCTTT. It encodes CSARGGAGAFF.

V usage is TRBV15 and J usage is TRBJ1-2; no definite D call. V gave up 5 bases and J gave up 3 bases, with 16 bases separating them. The V gene's germline CDR1 is LNHNV and CDR2 YYDKDF (reference sequence). This CDR3 is built from 15 residues. CDR3: CATSFFAHGDYGYTF. The CDR3 DNA reads as TGTGCCACCAGCTTCTTCGCCCACGGGGACTATGGCTACACCTTC. The whole variable domain, remainder taken from reference TRBV15 and TRBJ1-2, is DAMVIQNPRYQVTQFGKPVTLSCSQTLNHNVMYWYQQKSSQAPKLLFHYYDKDFNNEADTPDNFQSRRPNTSFCFLDIRSPGLGDTAMYLCATSFFAHGDYGYTFGSGTRLTVV.